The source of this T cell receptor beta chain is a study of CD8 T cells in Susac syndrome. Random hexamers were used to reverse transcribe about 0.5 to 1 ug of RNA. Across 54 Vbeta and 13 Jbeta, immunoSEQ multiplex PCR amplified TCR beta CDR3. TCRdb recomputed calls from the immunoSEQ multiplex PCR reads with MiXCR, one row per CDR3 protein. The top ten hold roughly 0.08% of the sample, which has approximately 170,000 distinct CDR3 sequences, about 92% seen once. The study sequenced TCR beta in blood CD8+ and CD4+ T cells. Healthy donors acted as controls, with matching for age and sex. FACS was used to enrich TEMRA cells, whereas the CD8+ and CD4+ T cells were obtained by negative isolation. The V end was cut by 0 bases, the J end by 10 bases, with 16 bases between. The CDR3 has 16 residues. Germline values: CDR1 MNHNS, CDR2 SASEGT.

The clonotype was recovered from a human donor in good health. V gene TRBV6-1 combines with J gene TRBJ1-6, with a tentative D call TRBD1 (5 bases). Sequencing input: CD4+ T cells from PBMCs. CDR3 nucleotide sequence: TGTGCCAGCAGTGAAGCGCCCTGGGGCGCGGGGTCACCCCTCCACTTT. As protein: CASSEAPWGAGSPLHF.